This TCR beta chain originates from a study of OX40 agonist ivuxolimab in advanced cancers. Study in general: Three dose-escalation patients had partial responses: one with hepatocellular carcinoma and two with cutaneous melanoma.

Blood sampling took place at baseline, cycle 4 day 1, and cycle 7 day 1. Broader study findings: Clones of CD4+ and CD8+ blood T cells grew by week 6 at doses of 0.1 to 3.0 mg/kg. Antigens targeted by the expanded peripheral T cells were not determined.

This CDR3 is 11 amino acids long. The ends were cut back, 7 bases at V and 4 bases at J, with 5 bases in the middle. Germline V gene data show CDR1 as LNHDA and CDR2 as SQIVND (reference sequence). In regard to this clone: Its specificity is unknown.

Assay: immunoSEQ multiplex PCR; the TCRdb copy retains only in-frame clones and omits some. This sample has 78,000 or so clones, with 85% to 90% found just once. The sequencing used CD4+ or CD8+ T cells sorted from blood, collected in a trial of the OX40 agonist ivuxolimab. This chain links TRBV19 with TRBJ2-1; no firm D call. The receptor was isolated from an adult with an advanced solid tumor such as melanoma, head and neck, liver or kidney cancer. The CDR3: CASIGYNEQFF. CDR3 nucleotides: TGTGCCAGTATCGGTTACAATGAGCAGTTCTTC. Supplemented by reference TRBV19 and TRBJ2-1, the full variable domain reads DGGITQSPKYLFRKEGQNVTLSCEQNLNHDAMYWYRQDPGQGLRLIYYSQIVNDFQKGDIAEGYSVSREKKESFPLTVTSAQKNPTAFYLCASIGYNEQFFGPGTRLTVL.